The TCR beta chain described here comes from a study of spatial heterogeneity in lung cancer. Turning to the study itself: The library had UMIs, and each TCR and UMI pair averaged more than ten raw reads.

This clonotype was detected only a few times. Its specificity is not known. Time point specified: sample taken at primary tumor resection. Sequencing was performed on whole RNA extracted from tumor and nontumor lung tissue, or from frozen PBMC, and the material was left unsorted. 72 TRACERx patients with early, untreated non-small cell lung cancer donated samples. Deletions cut 3 bases from V and 3 bases from J, with 12 bases between. This CDR3 has 14 amino acids. CDR1 and CDR2 from the germline V gene are LGHDT and YNNKEL (reference sequence). General study points: Detection of ubiquitous tumor TCRs in blood was higher at resection than follow-up.

TCRdb itself ran the 5' RACE reads through MiXCR, one entry per CDR3 protein. Among about 95,000 distinct CDR3 sequences listed, approximately 8.5% were seen once. The sequences come from PBMCs, collected at surgery. The sequence came from a male donor with early-stage non-small cell lung cancer. This chain links TRBV3-1 with TRBJ2-7, with unresolved D. Here the CDR3 reads CASSQYTENYEQYF. CDR3 nucleotide sequence: TGTGCCAGCAGCCAGTACACGGAAAACTACGAGCAGTACTTC.